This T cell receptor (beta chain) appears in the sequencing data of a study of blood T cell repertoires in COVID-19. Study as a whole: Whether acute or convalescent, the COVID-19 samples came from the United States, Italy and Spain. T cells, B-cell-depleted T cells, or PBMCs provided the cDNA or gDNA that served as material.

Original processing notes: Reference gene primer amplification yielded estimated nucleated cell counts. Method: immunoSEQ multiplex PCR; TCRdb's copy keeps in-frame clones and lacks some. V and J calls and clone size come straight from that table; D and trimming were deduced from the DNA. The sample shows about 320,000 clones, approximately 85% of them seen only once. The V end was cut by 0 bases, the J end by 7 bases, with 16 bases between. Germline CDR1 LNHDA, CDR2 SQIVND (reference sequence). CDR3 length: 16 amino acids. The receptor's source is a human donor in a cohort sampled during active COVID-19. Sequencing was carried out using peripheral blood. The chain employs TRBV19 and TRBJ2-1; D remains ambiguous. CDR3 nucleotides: TGTGCCAGTAGTATAGATCGGCCTACACCTAGGAATGAGCAGTTCTTC. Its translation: CASSIDRPTPRNEQFF.